These 26 T cell receptor gamma chains share one sample of origin, sequenced in a study of gamma-delta T cells after stem cell transplantation. TCRdb made new clone calls on the RT-PCR reads using CATT. The data hold some 2,200 gamma-chain clones, with 5% to 8% observed a single time. Input material: gamma-delta T cells. The receptors here all came from a human donor. It is not recorded whose cells these are; they may come from a transplant donor.

In this sample, this clone turned up a few times. The mismatch at residue 9 between this DNA's translation and the TCRdb protein of a much larger clone likely reflects a read error; the protein shown is translated from the DNA. This sequence joins TRGV9 and TRGJ1 or TRGJ2. Matching the DNA to germline supplied the J gene, which TCRdb does not give. There are 14 residues in the CDR3. V was pared by 2 bases and J by 5 bases, with 9 bases of the junction left unmatched. CDR1 is GITISATS and CDR2 is ISYDGTV in the germline V gene (reference sequence). DNA for the CDR3: TGTGCCTTGTGGGAGGACCCTGATGATTATAAGAAACTCTTT. Its translation is CALWEDPDDYKKLF.

By share of the sample, this clone is medium-sized. The chain employs TRGV9 and TRGJP. The CDR3 covers 16 residues. With V trimmed by 2 bases and J by 4 bases, 2 bases remained unmatched. Germline lookup yields CDR1 GITISATS and CDR2 ISYDGTV (reference sequence). In nucleotides, the CDR3 is TGTGCCTTGTGGGAGGACCAAGAGTTGGGCAAAAAAATCAAGGTATTT. Translation: CALWEDQELGKKIKVF.

This clone occurred a few times. This sequence may be a read error, since a much larger clone differs from it by one base. The genes are TRGV9 and TRGJ1 or TRGJ2. Germline matching of the DNA provided the J gene here, since TCRdb leaves it blank. Trimming cost V 1 base and J 2 bases; bases outside gene matches: 8. Germline lookup yields CDR1 GITISATS and CDR2 ISYDGTV (reference sequence). The CDR3 loop spans 15 amino acids. The CDR3 DNA sequence: TGTGCCTTGTGGGAGGTCAAGCTGTATTATTATAAGAAACTCTTT. Residues: CALWEVKLYYYKKLF.

Worth noting for this clone: Compared with germline, one end of the junction differs, possibly owing to a read error. The rearrangement joins TRGV9 to TRGJ1 or TRGJ2. The CDR3 totals 10 residues. The germline gives CDR1 GITISATS, CDR2 ISYDGTV (reference sequence). The CDR3 DNA reads as TGTGCCTTGTGGGAGGGTAAGCAACTGTTT. It specifies CALWEGKQLF.

A word on this clone: A far larger clone is just one base off, so this is likely a read error. The J gene call is TRGJ1 or TRGJ2, but no V gene call exists. This CDR3 is built from 11 residues. This chain's CDR3 is CALWEEYKKLF. CDR3 coding DNA: TGTGCCTTGTGGGAGGAATACAAGAAACTCTTT.

The chain joins TRGV8 to TRGJ1 or TRGJ2. The CDR3 runs to 13 residues. The ends lost 1 base at V and 11 bases at J; junction bases unmatched: 11. Germline V gives CDR1 VENAVY, CDR2 YDSYNSRV. For the CDR3, the DNA is TGTGCCACCTGGGATAGATCTCTGGTCCAGAAACTCTTT. Translated: CATWDRSLVQKLF.

For this clone: One end of the junction is discordant with germline, which a read error may explain. Here the CDR3 DNA reads TGTGCCTTGTGGGAGTTGTTACATTATAATTATAATAAACTCTTT. Its protein is CALWELLHYNYNKLF. The chain recombines TRGV9 with TRGJ1 or TRGJ2. In germline, CDR1 is GITISATS, CDR2 ISYDGTV (reference sequence). The CDR3 spans 15 residues.

By sample share, this clone is hyperexpanded. Other DNA sequences in this sample translate to the same CDR3. The chain employs TRGV9 and TRGJP. Germline trimming cut 0 bases from V and 4 bases from J; bases unmatched to any gene: 0. CDR1 and CDR2 from the germline V gene are GITISATS and ISYDGTV (reference sequence). The CDR3 length is 16 residues. The CDR3 bases are TGTGCCTTGTGGGAGGTGCAAGAGTTGGGCAAAAAAATCAAGGTATTT. It yields the protein CALWEVQELGKKIKVF.

The V call is TRGV9, the J call TRGJ1 or TRGJ2. The J gene is not listed in TCRdb, so it was assigned here from a DNA match to germline. The CDR3 sequence is 11 residues long. CDR1 is GITISATS, CDR2 ISYDGTV, per germline (reference sequence). CDR3 sequence: CAGGKEYKKLF. The CDR3 DNA sequence: TGTGCAGGGGGTAAGGAATATAAGAAACTCTTT.

With respect to this clone: Other DNA sequences from this sample encode an identical CDR3 as well. V usage is TRGV9 and J usage is TRGJ1 or TRGJ2. TCRdb does not report a J gene; here it was assigned by matching the DNA to germline references. This CDR3 comprises 11 residues. V was pared by 7 bases and J by 7 bases, with 7 bases of the junction left unmatched. Germline loops: CDR1 GITISATS, CDR2 ISYDGTV (reference sequence). CDR3 loop: CALCYEYKKLF. Written as DNA, the CDR3 is TGTGCCTTGTGTTATGAATATAAGAAACTCTTT.

This clone was observed a few times. The V gene is TRGV9, the J gene TRGJ1 or TRGJ2. The J gene is absent in TCRdb and was assigned here via DNA matching to germline. The CDR3 sequence is 12 residues long. Germline-derived CDR1 and CDR2 are GITISATS and ISYDGTV (reference sequence). V was pared by 8 bases and J by 10 bases, with 14 bases of the junction left unmatched. The CDR3 nucleotides read TGTGCCTTGTTGGATTTTCAAGAGAAGAAACTCTTT. The encoded protein is CALLDFQEKKLF.

Turning to this clone: The TCRdb record carries a much larger clone's protein, which differs from this DNA's translation at residue 12; a read error is the likely cause, and the protein listed here is the DNA translation. The chain recombines TRGV9 with TRGJP. The CDR3 has 17 residues. The germline V gene encodes CDR1 GITISATS and CDR2 ISYDGTV (reference sequence). In nucleotides, the CDR3 is TGTGCCTTGTGGGAGGTACTCAAAGAGTTGGGCAACAAAATCAAGGTATTT. Protein sequence: CALWEVLKELGNKIKVF.

This clone has just one count. The rearrangement links TRGV9 to TRGJ1 or TRGJ2. TCRdb gives no J gene; it was assigned here by matching the DNA to germline. J gave up 3 bases and V 5 bases, and 22 bases lay outside the gene matches. CDR3 length: 18 amino acids. Germline loops: CDR1 GITISATS, CDR2 ISYDGTV (reference sequence). CDR3 sequence reads: CALWGAYRRAFSYYKKLF. In nucleotides, the CDR3 is TGTGCCTTGTGGGGGGCCTATCGCCGGGCCTTTAGTTATTATAAGAAACTCTTT.

Judged by abundance, this clone is medium-sized. Other nucleotide sequences in the sample specify the same CDR3. The chain recombines TRGV9 with TRGJP. CDR3 length: 16 amino acids. The V segment lost 2 bases and the J segment 5 bases; nucleotides outside the gene matches: 3. Germline V gene lookup returns CDR1 GITISATS and CDR2 ISYDGTV (reference sequence). The chain's CDR3 is CALWEAKELGKKIKVF. The DNA of the CDR3 is TGTGCCTTGTGGGAGGCTAAAGAGTTGGGCAAAAAAATCAAGGTATTT.

This clone was observed a handful of times. The protein that TCRdb holds for this DNA derives from a much larger clone and differs from the translated DNA at residue 4, which likely indicates a read error; the protein shown here is translated from the DNA. The chain recombines TRGV9 with TRGJP. The J gene, left out of TCRdb, was set here by checking the DNA against germline. The CDR3 has 16 amino acids. Looked up from germline, CDR1 is GITISATS and CDR2 is ISYDGTV (reference sequence). The CDR3 DNA is TGTGCCTTGGGGGAGCCGCAAGAGTTGGGCAAAAAAATCAAGGTATTT. It specifies CALGEPQELGKKIKVF.

This chain uses TRGV9 with TRGJ1 or TRGJ2. Assignment of the J gene here rests on matching the DNA to germline, because TCRdb gives none. This CDR3 has 12 amino acids. Looked up from germline, CDR1 is GITISATS and CDR2 is ISYDGTV (reference sequence). The V gene end was trimmed by 3 bases and the J gene end by 10 bases; junction bases not matched to a gene: 9. CDR3 bases: TGTGCCTTGTGGGAGATTCGAGAGAAGAAACTCTTT. Translating it yields CALWEIREKKLF.

Note on this clone: This likely stems from a read error, as it lies one base from a far larger clone. The sample holds other DNA sequences that translate to the same CDR3. The chain has TRGV9 and TRGJ1 or TRGJ2. In the absence of a J gene in TCRdb, the DNA was matched to germline to assign it here. Germline V CDR1 and CDR2: GITISATS, ISYDGTV (reference sequence). The ends lost 2 bases at V and 4 bases at J; junction bases unmatched: 11. This CDR3 contains 15 residues. This CDR3 reads CALWEAEGSYYKKLF. CDR3 DNA: TGTGCCTTGTGGGAGGCCGAAGGGTCATATTATAAGAAACTCTTT.

In its sample, this clone ranks as hyperexpanded. The same CDR3 can be traced to other DNA sequences in this sample. This chain links TRGV9 with TRGJP. Germline CDR1 GITISATS, CDR2 ISYDGTV (reference sequence). The CDR3 runs to 17 residues. V dropped 4 bases and J dropped 4; count of bases not matched to a gene: 7. The CDR3 DNA reads TGTGCCTTGTGGGATGCAGAACAAGAGTTGGGCAAAAAAATCAAGGTATTT. Translating it yields CALWDAEQELGKKIKVF.

As regards this clone: The amino acid sequence in TCRdb belongs to a much larger clone and departs from this DNA's translation at residue 14, likely a sequencing read error; the sequence shown is translated from the DNA. The V gene is TRGV9, the J gene TRGJP. TCRdb lists no J gene, so it was determined here by aligning the DNA to germline. In germline, CDR1 is GITISATS, CDR2 ISYDGTV (reference sequence). The CDR3 is made up of 17 amino acids. The CDR3 nucleotides read TGTGCCTTGTGGGAGGTGCATCGGGAGTTGGGCAAAAAAAGCAAGGTATTT. The encoded protein is CALWEVHRELGKKSKVF.

This clone was detected a few times. TCRdb's entry gives the protein of a much larger clone, which mismatches this DNA's translation at residue 3, likely from a read error; the protein reported here is translated from the DNA. This chain uses TRGV9 with TRGJ1 or TRGJ2. Germline matching of the DNA provided the J gene here, since TCRdb leaves it blank. There are 12 residues in the CDR3. CDR1 and CDR2 from the germline V gene are GITISATS and ISYDGTV (reference sequence). The CDR3 region is CAWWEHYYKKLF. The DNA of the CDR3 is TGTGCCTGGTGGGAGCATTATTATAAGAAACTCTTT.

In regard to this clone: This likely stems from a read error, as it lies one base from a far larger clone. The identical CDR3 is also encoded by other nucleotide sequences in the sample. The chain links TRGV8 to TRGJP1. Because TCRdb records no J gene, it was assigned here through a match of the DNA to germline. Germline CDR1 and CDR2: VENAVY and YDSYNSRV. The CDR3 length is 15 residues. The CDR3 reads CATWDWNTTGWFKIF. The CDR3 coding sequence is TGTGCCACCTGGGATTGGAATACCACTGGCTGGTTCAAGATATTT.

For this clone: TCRdb shows a much larger clone's protein in place of this DNA's translation, and the two differ at residue 10, likely through a read error; the protein shown is translated from the DNA. The chain links TRGV9 to TRGJP. The J gene, absent from TCRdb, was called here by matching the DNA to germline. This CDR3 is 17 amino acids long. Germline V gives CDR1 GITISATS, CDR2 ISYDGTV (reference sequence). This CDR3 is CALWEVLKEWGKKIKVF. In DNA form, the CDR3 reads TGTGCCTTGTGGGAGGTACTCAAAGAGTGGGGCAAAAAAATCAAGGTATTT.

This clone came up a few times. The protein recorded in TCRdb matches a much larger clone and deviates from this DNA's translation at residue 3, suggesting a read error; the protein here is obtained by translating the DNA. This chain links TRGV9 with TRGJ1 or TRGJ2. TCRdb lists no J gene, so it was determined here by aligning the DNA to germline. The CDR3 is 12 residues long. The germline V gene has CDR1 GITISATS and CDR2 ISYDGTV (reference sequence). The CDR3 region is CAWWEVREEKLF. As DNA, the CDR3 is TGTGCCTGGTGGGAGGTGCGAGAGGAGAAACTCTTT.

This clone was recorded a few times. The sample carries other DNA sequences with the same CDR3. The rearrangement links TRGV9 to TRGJ1 or TRGJ2. TCRdb offers no J gene call, so here the DNA was matched to germline to obtain one. Germline CDR1 is GITISATS and CDR2 is ISYDGTV (reference sequence). This CDR3 is built from 15 residues. V lost 0 bases to trimming and J lost 5 bases; unmatched junction nucleotides: 10. This chain's CDR3 is CALWEVGTYHYKKLF. The DNA for the CDR3 is TGTGCCTTGTGGGAGGTGGGAACCTATCATTATAAGAAACTCTTT.

This clone was observed a few times. The rearrangement joins TRGV9 to TRGJ1 or TRGJ2. As TCRdb names no J gene, one was assigned here on the basis of a DNA match to germline. The V and J ends lost 3 bases and 4 bases, in that order; junction bases with no gene match: 6. In germline, CDR1 is GITISATS, CDR2 ISYDGTV (reference sequence). This CDR3 region has 13 residues. DNA of the CDR3: TGTGCCTTGTGGGAGCCGGAGTATTATAAGAAACTCTTT. Translating gives CALWEPEYYKKLF.

Comment on this clone: TCRdb has a much larger clone's protein, which differs at residue 10 from the translation of this DNA, likely because of a read error; what is shown is the protein translated from the DNA. V and J are TRGV9 and TRGJP. The CDR3 extends over 15 amino acids. CDR1 is GITISATS and CDR2 is ISYDGTV in the germline V gene (reference sequence). The CDR3 region has the DNA TGTGCCTTGTGGGAGGTAGAGTTGGGCCAAAAAATCAAGGTATTT. Translation: CALWEVELGQKIKVF.